This record concerns one TCR beta chain sequence. Its target is not known. This record comes from a study of T cells expressing NK-cell markers. Background on the study: Underlying the TCR beta repertoires were sorted CD3+CD56+NKG2C+, CD3+CD56+NKG2C- and CD3+CD56-NKG2C+ T cells.

CDR1 and CDR2 (germline): MGHRA, YSYEKL. The CDR3 is 13 residues long. Following a re-call of the 5' RACE reads, TCRdb has one entry per CDR3 protein and lacks DNA. Recorded for this sample: some 150,000 distinct CDR3 sequences. Findings and caveats of the study: These clonotypes additionally ranked first within the CD3+CD56-NKG2C+ fraction of a handful of donors.

The receptor was isolated from a woman in her 50s in good health. Source material: blood T cells: a sorted CD56 or NKG2C T cell subset, CD4+ or CD8+ T cells, or bulk PBMC T cells (not recorded which). The chain carries TRBV4-1 and TRBJ2-2; TCRdb gives TRBD2 as the D gene, but with no DNA this cannot be confirmed. CDR3 amino acids: CASLAGNTGELFF.